The 23 T cell receptor beta chains below all came from one sample that was sequenced in a study of blood T cells in healthy people across ages. A second PCR, run for roughly 7 to 12 cycles, used a sample-barcoded 5' primer plus a J-beta primer mix. In TCRdb, the 5' RACE reads were re-called with MiXCR into one record per CDR3 protein. The data hold over a million distinct CDR3 sequences, with roughly 24% observed a single time. These records were also assigned to another study, of T cells of mothers and their children.

Sequencing was carried out using blood. The receptors come from a girl aged 2-10 years in good health.

The chain employs TRBV20-1 and TRBJ2-7; perhaps TRBD2 as D (6 bases). Germline V lookup: CDR1 DFQATT, CDR2 SNEGSKA (reference sequence). The germline V and J ends were trimmed by 1 base and 2 bases, with 6 bases remaining between them. This CDR3 contains 12 residues. This CDR3 is CSARGGAYEQYF. CDR3 DNA: TGCAGTGCTAGAGGCGGGGCCTACGAGCAGTACTTC.

The chain has TRBV7-3 and TRBJ1-1; the D gene is possibly TRBD1 (5 bases). CDR3 size: 13 residues. Germline V CDR1 and CDR2: SGHTA, FQGTGA. Trimming took 1 base from V and 11 from J, leaving 14 bases between them. The DNA for the CDR3 is TGTGCCAGCAGCTTAAGTCCAGGGATCGGGGCTTTCTTT. It translates to CASSLSPGIGAFF. Using reference TRBV7-3 and TRBJ1-1 for the parts outside the CDR3, the full variable domain is GAGVSQTPSNKVTEKGKYVELRCDPISGHTALYWYRQSLGQGPEFLIYFQGTGAADDSGLPNDRFFAVRPEGSVSTLKIQRTERGDSAVYLCASSLSPGIGAFFGQGTRLTVV.

The chain uses TRBV6-2 or TRBV6-3 and TRBJ1-2; D is unresolved. V lost 6 bases and J lost 8, with 13 bases in between. Per the germline V gene, CDR1 is MNHEY and CDR2 is SVGEGT. The CDR3 is 12 amino acids. The CDR3 DNA reads TGTGCCAGCAGCCCCAGGATTGCGGGCTACACCTTC. This sequence encodes CASSPRIAGYTF.

This clonotype was observed a few times. Because it lacks the conserved phenylalanine or tryptophan at the end, this CDR3 is likely a read error. The gene calls are TRBV5-1 and TRBJ1-5, with D unclear. V was trimmed by 4 bases and J by 3 bases, leaving 17 bases between them. CDR1 SGHRS and CDR2 YFSETQ come from the germline V gene. This CDR3 comprises 16 residues. The CDR3 is CASSPGQMPYNQPQHI. The CDR3 DNA reads TGCGCCAGCAGCCCTGGGCAGATGCCCTACAATCAGCCCCAGCATATT.

This clonotype was seen only a few times. The chain recombines TRBV4-1 with TRBJ1-1; tentatively, D is TRBD1 (6 bases). This CDR3 spans 15 amino acids. Germline V gene sequence: CDR1 MGHRA, CDR2 YSYEKL. Trimming removed 2 bases at V and 6 bases at J, with 16 bases between. The CDR3 DNA sequence: TGCGCCAGCAGCCAACCTCAGGGGCGAACCGCTGAAGCTTTCTTT. Its translation is CASSQPQGRTAEAFF.

This clonotype has just a few counts. The J gene is TRBJ2-1, the V gene TRBV24-1, with TRBD2 as a possible D gene (6 bases). This CDR3 contains 14 residues. Germline values: CDR1 KGHDR, CDR2 SFDVKD. Trimming cost V 0 bases and J 8 bases, with 10 bases left between them. The DNA for the CDR3 is TGTGCCACCAGTGATTTGATAAGGAGGGATGAGCAGTTCTTC. This gives the protein CATSDLIRRDEQFF.

In this sample, this clonotype turned up a few times. The V gene is TRBV20-1, the J gene TRBJ2-1; 8 bases fit TRBD2. Germline CDR1 and CDR2: DFQATT and SNEGSKA (reference sequence). V was pared by 3 bases and J by 8 bases, with 3 bases of the junction left unmatched. The CDR3 extends over 12 amino acids. The CDR3 reads CSASGGAHEQFF. The CDR3 DNA follows: TGCAGTGCTAGCGGGGGGGCCCATGAGCAGTTCTTC.

The chain uses TRBV10-2 and TRBJ2-7; 7 bases match TRBD2. V lost 6 bases and J lost 6; bases outside the gene matches: 8. The CDR3 totals 13 residues. Per the germline V gene, CDR1 is WSHSY and CDR2 is SAAADI. CDR3 DNA: TGCGCCAGCAGCGGGGGGTTCAGGTCCGAGCAGTACTTC. Translating it yields CASSGGFRSEQYF.

Written as DNA, the CDR3 is TGCGCCAGCAGCAGAGGACCAATGCAGGGTTCTAGCGTCTACGAGCAGTACTTC. This sequence encodes CASSRGPMQGSSVYEQYF. This sequence joins TRBV5-1 and TRBJ2-5; D is perhaps TRBD2 (6 bases). The J call is uncertain, as TRBJ2-7 better fits the DNA end. The CDR3 loop spans 18 amino acids. The germline V gene encodes CDR1 SGHRS and CDR2 YFSETQ.

This clonotype has more than one count but fewer than ten. The chain recombines TRBV5-1 with TRBJ2-3, with 11 bases aligning to TRBD2. Germline CDR1 and CDR2: SGHRS and YFSETQ. The CDR3 loop spans 16 amino acids. V lost 4 bases and J lost 3; bases outside the gene matches: 7. DNA for the CDR3: TGCGCCAGCAGCGTACTAGCGGGAGTCAGAACAGATACGCAGTATTTT. Protein: CASSVLAGVRTDTQYF.

The chain combines TRBV3-1 with TRBJ2-5, with D unresolved. CDR1 and CDR2 (germline): LGHDT, YNNKEL (reference sequence). Between the trimmed V and J ends, which lost 4 bases and 2 bases, there was a span of 11 bases. The CDR3 length is 14 residues. The CDR3 loop reads CASSPENRQETQYF. CDR3 coding DNA: TGTGCCAGCAGCCCCGAGAATAGGCAAGAGACCCAGTACTTC.

This clonotype was counted only a few times. The chain couples TRBV6-1 to TRBJ2-5, with D perhaps TRBD1 (6 bases). Germline V gene lookup returns CDR1 MNHNS and CDR2 SASEGT. The V end lost 9 bases, the J end lost 5 bases, and 10 bases lay between the germline ends. The CDR3 contains 11 residues. In DNA, the CDR3 is TGTGCCAGTGGGGGACATGAGACCCAGTACTTC. Residues: CASGGHETQYF.

V gene TRBV28 combines with J gene TRBJ1-6, with TRBD1 matching 8 bases. The CDR3 runs to 16 residues. V shed 7 bases, J shed 11 bases, and the junction held 16 bases outside the gene matches. Germline V gene sequence: CDR1 MDHEN, CDR2 SYDVKM. CDR3 sequence reads: CASTPMGQGAFAPLHF. DNA of the CDR3: TGTGCCAGCACCCCCATGGGGCAGGGGGCTTTTGCACCCCTCCACTTT.

This clonotype has only a few counts. This chain links TRBV15 with TRBJ2-2; 10 bases are a match to TRBD2. The germline V gene encodes CDR1 LNHNV and CDR2 YYDKDF (reference sequence). V gave up 0 bases and J gave up 3 bases; unmatched junction bases: 7. The CDR3 is made up of 18 amino acids. The CDR3 reads CATSREGGLAGDTGELFF. The CDR3 DNA follows: TGTGCCACCAGCAGAGAAGGTGGCCTAGCGGGGGACACCGGGGAGCTGTTTTTT.

The chain has TRBV27 and TRBJ2-5; 7 nucleotides align to TRBD1. Germline V gene sequence: CDR1 MNHEY, CDR2 SMNVEV (reference sequence). The V and J ends lost 5 bases and 1 base, in that order; junction bases with no gene match: 7. CDR3 length: 15 residues. This chain's CDR3 is CASSPGQAPQETQYF. The CDR3 region has the DNA TGTGCCAGCAGTCCCGGACAGGCTCCCCAAGAGACCCAGTACTTC.

This clonotype was picked up a small number of times. The rearrangement joins TRBV4-2 to TRBJ1-2, with D possibly being TRBD1 (5 bases). The V gene's germline CDR1 is LGHNA and CDR2 YNFKEQ. Deletions cut 1 base from V and 6 bases from J, with 9 bases between. The length of the CDR3 is 13 residues. This CDR3 is CASSQVLGDGYTF. The CDR3 region has the DNA TGTGCCAGCAGCCAAGTTCTAGGGGATGGCTACACCTTC.

This clonotype was counted a few times. This chain links TRBV11-1 with TRBJ2-5; D tentatively fits TRBD1 or TRBD2 (6 bases each). The germline V gene has CDR1 SGHAT and CDR2 FQDESV (reference sequence). The V and J ends lost 4 bases and 1 base respectively, with 16 bases between them. This CDR3 region has 16 residues. Written as DNA, the CDR3 is TGTGCCAGCAGCTCCGGGGGCTCTCCATTCCAAGAGACCCAGTACTTC. Amino acid sequence: CASSSGGSPFQETQYF.

There are a few counts of this clonotype. The rearrangement links TRBV12-3 or TRBV12-4 to TRBJ2-5; D uncertain. The better agreement between TRBJ2-1 and the DNA end casts doubt on the J call. The length of the CDR3 is 18 residues. The CDR3 bases are TGTGCCAGCAGGAACAAAACAAAACAGAACTTTGACGTGAGTGAGCAGTTCTTC. Translating gives CASRNKTKQNFDVSEQFF.

Only one count was recorded for this clonotype. V is TRBV7-9 and J is TRBJ2-1; 13 bases map to TRBD2. The CDR3 sequence is 16 residues long. Germline CDR1 and CDR2: SEHNR and FQNEAQ (reference sequence). V was pared by 5 bases and J by 4 bases, with 5 bases of the junction left unmatched. CDR3 DNA sequence: TGTGCCAGCAGCACAACGACTAGCGGGGGGTACAATGAGCAGTTCTTC. This sequence encodes CASSTTTSGGYNEQFF. Combining the CDR3 with reference TRBV7-9 and TRBJ2-1 gives the whole variable domain DTGVSQNPRHKITKRGQNVTFRCDPISEHNRLYWYRQTLGQGPEFLTYFQNEAQLEKSRLLSDRFSAERPKGSFSTLEIQRTEQGDSAMYLCASSTTTSGGYNEQFFGPGTRLTVL.

In its sample, this clonotype was seen a few times. The V call is TRBV7-6, the J call TRBJ2-7; a weak D match, TRBD1 (6 bases). The V end lost 3 bases, the J end lost 4 bases, and 13 bases lay between the germline ends. This CDR3 contains 14 residues. Germline loops: CDR1 SGHVS, CDR2 FNYEAQ. The CDR3 region has the DNA TGTGCCAGCAGCTTCGGCAGGGGTCATTACGAGCAGTACTTC. It encodes CASSFGRGHYEQYF.

The CDR3 spells CASSPSGAEQFF. CDR3 nucleotides: TGTGCCAGCAGCCCTAGCGGGGCTGAGCAGTTCTTC. The chain is built from TRBV12-3 or TRBV12-4 and TRBJ2-1; 9 bases match TRBD2. The CDR3 consists of 12 residues. V was pared by 6 bases and J by 9 bases, with 3 bases of the junction left unmatched.

The CDR3, as DNA: TGTGCCAGCAGCCTTTATCCAGGCGGGACAGGGGTCGACGAGCAGTACTTC. Translating it yields CASSLYPGGTGVDEQYF. V usage is TRBV5-5 and J usage is TRBJ2-7; TRBD1 aligns across 10 bases. Germline V gene lookup returns CDR1 SGHKS and CDR2 YYEKEE (reference sequence). The CDR3 contains 17 residues. With 4 bases clipped from V and 5 bases from J, the junction kept 15 bases outside the gene matches. Using reference TRBV5-5 and TRBJ2-7 for the parts outside the CDR3, the full variable domain is DAGVTQSPTHLIKTRGQQVTLRCSPISGHKSVSWYQQVLGQGPQFIFQYYEKEERGRGNFPDRFSARQFPNYSSELNVNALLLGDSALYLCASSLYPGGTGVDEQYFGPGTRLTVT.

This clonotype was seen only a few times. J is TRBJ1-1 and V is TRBV7-9, with a weak D call TRBD1 (6 bases). The length of the CDR3 is 16 residues. Germline loops: CDR1 SEHNR, CDR2 FQNEAQ (reference sequence). V lost 4 bases and J 5 bases, leaving 20 bases between the germline ends. This CDR3 is CASSSLSNGGGTEAFF. The CDR3 bases are TGTGCCAGCAGCTCCTTATCCAACGGAGGGGGGACTGAAGCTTTCTTT.